The rows below give T cell receptor beta chains drawn from one sample of a study of T-cell reconstitution after alpha-beta-depleted transplantation in children. TCRdb re-called the PCR reads with MiXCR, one entry per CDR3 protein. The sample lists 360,000 or so distinct CDR3 sequences; roughly 20% were seen once. This specimen was PBMCs from the stem cell graft donor, taken from the stem cell graft. The source is a human donor who donated a stem cell graft to a child with acute myeloid leukemia. Each CDR3 is given with its conserved first and last residue. D genes are given only for firm matches. Size is omitted from some rows. Given values are once, few, many or a class for expanded clones.

J gene,D gene,V gene,CDR3 length,clone size,CDR3 DNA,CDR3 protein
TRBJ1-1,.,TRBV7-3,13,.,TGTGCCAGCAGCTTTGACAAGAACACTGAAGCTTTCTTT,CASSFDKNTEAFF
TRBJ2-3,.,TRBV15,13,many,TGTGCCACCAGCAGAGCATTCGGAGATACGCAGTATTTT,CATSRAFGDTQYF
TRBJ1-1,.,TRBV12-3/TRBV12-4,12,many,TGTGCCAGCACAATAAGAAACACTGAAGCTTTCTTT,CASTIRNTEAFF
TRBJ2-4,TRBD1,TRBV6-5,15,.,TGTGCCAGCAGTTTCACCGGGACAGGAGAAAACATTCAGTACTTC,CASSFTGTGENIQYF
TRBJ2-7,.,TRBV28,16,.,TGTGCCAGCAGTTTAGGTTCGGGAAGTGGCTGGTACGAGCAGTACTTC,CASSLGSGSGWYEQYF
TRBJ2-5,TRBD2,TRBV28,16,.,TGTGCCAGCAGTTTTCCCGGGACTAGCGGTAAAGAGACCCAGTACTTC,CASSFPGTSGKETQYF
TRBJ2-1,.,TRBV27,15,.,TGTGCCAGCAGTTTAATGGGCGGGCTCTACAATGAGCAGTTCTTC,CASSLMGGLYNEQFF
TRBJ2-1,.,TRBV19,13,few,TGTGCCAGTAGTCTCAAGGGTGGAAATGAGCAGTTCTTC,CASSLKGGNEQFF
TRBJ2-2,TRBD1,TRBV4-3,15,.,TGCGCCAGCAGCCAAAGAGGACAGGGCATCGGGGAGCTGTTTTTT,CASSQRGQGIGELFF
TRBJ2-5,.,TRBV20-1,13,few,TGCAGGGCGGGAAAGACAGACCAAGAGACCCAGTACTTC,CRAGKTDQETQYF
TRBJ2-7,TRBD1,TRBV29-1,14,many,TGCAGCGTTGCCGAGACAGGGGTCTCCTACGAGCAGTACTTC,CSVAETGVSYEQYF
TRBJ2-1,.,TRBV7-9,12,few,TGTGCCAGCACTGCGGAGCGTGGTGAGCAGTTCTTC,CASTAERGEQFF
TRBJ2-3,.,TRBV21-1,16,few,TGTGCCAGCAGCAACTGGGGACAGGAGAGCACAGATACGCAGTATTTT,CASSNWGQESTDTQYF
TRBJ2-5,.,TRBV12-3/TRBV12-4,12,many,TGTGCCAGCAGTTCAGGGGAAGAGACCCAGTACTTC,CASSSGEETQYF
TRBJ2-3,.,TRBV5-1,15,many,TGCGCCAGCAGCTTGGATGGAGGACGCACAGATACGCAGTATTTT,CASSLDGGRTDTQYF
TRBJ2-1,.,TRBV7-9,12,few,TGTGCCAGCAGCACGAGCGGAAATGAGCAGTTCTTC,CASSTSGNEQFF
TRBJ2-6,.,TRBV7-3,15,many,TGTGCCAGCAGCTTAAGACTGGCTGGGGCCAACGTCCTGACTTTC,CASSLRLAGANVLTF
TRBJ2-2,TRBD1,TRBV3-1,15,.,TGTGCCAGCAGCCAAGTAGGGGGCGCAATCGGGGAGCTGTTTTTT,CASSQVGGAIGELFF
TRBJ1-2,.,TRBV15,10,.,TGTGCCACCGGGGCCACTGGCTACACCTTC,CATGATGYTF
TRBJ2-1,.,TRBV20-1,14,.,TGCAGTGGGGGGTCGGGAATTACCTATCATGAGCAGTTCTTC,CSGGSGITYHEQFF
TRBJ2-1,TRBD2,TRBV29-1,15,many,TGCAGCGTTGAGGTGCTAGGGACTAGCGTCGATGAGCAGTTCTTC,CSVEVLGTSVDEQFF
TRBJ2-1,.,TRBV12-3/TRBV12-4,16,.,TGTGCCAGCAGGCAGGGCTATACGAGCTCCTACAATGAGCAGTTCTTC,CASRQGYTSSYNEQFF
TRBJ2-6,.,TRBV29-1,14,.,TGCAGCGTTGAAGGGGACGGTGGGGCCAACGTCCTGACTTTC,CSVEGDGGANVLTF
TRBJ2-1,.,TRBV4-1,15,.,TGCGCCAGCAGCCAAGAGCGGCTAGTAGACAATGAGCAGTTCTTC,CASSQERLVDNEQFF
TRBJ2-7,TRBD2,TRBV12-3/TRBV12-4,14,few,TGTGCCAGCAGCCGGGACTACCGTAATTACGAGCAGTACTTC,CASSRDYRNYEQYF
TRBJ2-1,TRBD2,TRBV27,14,.,TGTGCCAGCGGGATAATAGCGGGAGGGGTAGAGCAGTTCTTC,CASGIIAGGVEQFF
TRBJ2-7,TRBD1,TRBV20-1,14,few,TGCAGTGCTAGACCCAATCGACAGGGCTACGAGCAGTACTTC,CSARPNRQGYEQYF
TRBJ2-7,TRBD1,TRBV20-1,12,.,TGCAGTAAAGGACAGGGCTCCTACGAGCAGTACTTC,CSKGQGSYEQYF
TRBJ2-7,TRBD2,TRBV28,16,.,TGTGCCAGCAGTTTATCCCCCGGGAGGCATTCCTACGAGCAGTACTTC,CASSLSPGRHSYEQYF
TRBJ2-2,.,TRBV5-1,14,many,TGCGCCAGCAGCACGGGACAGAACACCGGGGAGCTGTTTTTT,CASSTGQNTGELFF
TRBJ2-1,TRBD1,TRBV24-1,14,many,TGTGCCACCAGTGAGCACAGGGGATACAATGAGCAGTTCTTC,CATSEHRGYNEQFF
TRBJ2-7,.,TRBV21-1,15,few,TGTGCCAGGATTTACGTGACAGAAGCTTCCTACGAGCAGTACTTC,CARIYVTEASYEQYF
TRBJ2-3,TRBD2,TRBV6-4,14,.,TGTGCCAGCGCCCCCGGGGGGGGGGCAGATACGCAGTATTTT,CASAPGGGADTQYF
TRBJ1-2,.,TRBV11-2,13,.,TGTGCCAGCAGATCTCAACCCGACTATGGCTACACCTTC,CASRSQPDYGYTF
TRBJ1-1,.,TRBV7-8,15,.,TGTGCCAGCAGCCCGCCGGGACATGGGTACACTGAAGCTTTCTTT,CASSPPGHGYTEAFF
TRBJ2-1,.,TRBV20-1,13,.,TGCAGTGCTAGATTACTGGGAGGTAATGAGCAGTTCTTC,CSARLLGGNEQFF
TRBJ1-5,.,TRBV12-3/TRBV12-4,15,many,TGTGCCAGCAGTTTATCGGGGGGAAGCAATCAGCCCCAGCATTTT,CASSLSGGSNQPQHF
TRBJ1-4,.,TRBV11-3,16,.,TGTGCCAGCAGCTTAGGTGACGAGGGGGTGAATGAAAAACTGTTTTTT,CASSLGDEGVNEKLFF
TRBJ2-7,TRBD2,TRBV20-1,15,many,TGCAGTGCTACCGACTTAGCGGGGGGCTCCTACGAGCAGTACTTC,CSATDLAGGSYEQYF
TRBJ2-3,TRBD2,TRBV3-1,16,few,TGTGCCAGCAGCCAAAGCGAAGCGGGGAGCACAGATACGCAGTATTTT,CASSQSEAGSTDTQYF
TRBJ2-7,TRBD2,TRBV7-9,12,.,TGTGCCAGCACCCCGATGGGGGGGGAGCAGTACTTC,CASTPMGGEQYF
TRBJ2-3,.,TRBV10-1,16,few,TGCGCCAGCAGTGAATCGGGTTTCCTGAACACAGATACGCAGTATTTT,CASSESGFLNTDTQYF
TRBJ2-3,.,TRBV11-3,16,.,TGTGCCAGCAGCTTTAGGGACGGGGAATCACCTGATACGCAGTATTTT,CASSFRDGESPDTQYF
TRBJ2-2,TRBD2,TRBV5-1,17,.,TGCGCCAGCAGCTTACTTTTAGCGGGAACGAACACCGGGGAGCTGTTTTTT,CASSLLLAGTNTGELFF
TRBJ2-4,.,TRBV28,15,.,TGTGCCAGCAGTTCGTTTCAGGTAGCCAAAAACATTCAGTACTTC,CASSSFQVAKNIQYF
TRBJ2-1,TRBD1,TRBV2,14,.,TGTGCCAGCAGGCGGGACAGGGTCAACAATGAGCAGTTCTTC,CASRRDRVNNEQFF